This T cell receptor (beta chain) was captured by sequencing in a study of blood T cell repertoires in COVID-19. The method was immunoSEQ multiplex PCR; TCRdb's version includes in-frame clones alone and lacks a portion of them. Of some 210,000 clones detected, 92% appear once; the ten largest clones hold approximately 0.77%. The V end was cut by 4 bases, the J end by 1 base, with 17 bases between. The CDR3 loop spans 16 amino acids. Sequences were obtained from peripheral blood. The TCR was taken from a man aged 55 to 69 with COVID-19, enrolled during active disease. This chain joins TRBV23-1 and TRBJ2-7, with D maybe TRBD1 (5 bases). TRBV23-1 is identified as an open reading frame with a role that is uncertain. CDR3 in amino acids: CASSPRALGPSYEQYF. CDR3 coding DNA: TGCGCCAGCAGTCCCCGGGCACTGGGGCCTTCCTACGAGCAGTACTTC.